This T cell receptor (beta chain) was sequenced for a study of OX40 agonist ivuxolimab in advanced cancers. At the level of the study: Among those enrolled, mean age was about 62 years (range about 20 to 79) and approximately 83% were male. Anti-PD-1, anti-PD-L1 or anti-CTLA-4 therapy given earlier was allowed, and 40% had some. General study findings and limits: At doses 0.1 to 3.0 mg/kg, CD4+ and CD8+ clones expanded. It was not determined which antigens were specifically recognized by the peripheral T cells that had undergone clonal expansion.

Trimming pared 6 bases from V and 3 bases from J, leaving 12 bases between. The CDR3 has 13 residues. Per germline, CDR1 SGHAT and CDR2 FQNNGV. Note on this clone: The antigen is not known.

The method was immunoSEQ multiplex PCR; TCRdb's version includes in-frame clones alone and lacks a portion of them. This table holds about 45,000 clones, approximately 83% found once. The chain joins TRBV11-2 to TRBJ2-7, with a weak D call TRBD1 (6 bases). The receptor was isolated from an adult with an advanced solid tumor such as melanoma, head and neck, liver or kidney cancer. The source material was CD4+ or CD8+ T cells sorted from blood, sampled in a trial of the OX40 agonist ivuxolimab. The CDR3 loop reads CASSWDNYYEQYF. Written as DNA, the CDR3 is TGTGCCAGCAGTTGGGACAACTACTACGAGCAGTACTTC.